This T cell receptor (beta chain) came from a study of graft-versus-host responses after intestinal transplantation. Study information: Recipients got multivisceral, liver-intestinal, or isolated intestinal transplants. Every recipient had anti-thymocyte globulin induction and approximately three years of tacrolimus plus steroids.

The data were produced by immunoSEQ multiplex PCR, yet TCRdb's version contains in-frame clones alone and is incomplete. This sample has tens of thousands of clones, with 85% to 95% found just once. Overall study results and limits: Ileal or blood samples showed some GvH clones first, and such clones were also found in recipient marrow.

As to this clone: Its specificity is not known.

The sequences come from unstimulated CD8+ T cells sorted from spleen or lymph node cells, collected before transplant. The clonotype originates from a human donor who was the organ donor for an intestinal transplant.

CDR3 loop: CASSQDGEEALYDEQFF. DNA for the CDR3: TGCGCCAGCAGCCAAGATGGGGAAGAGGCGCTTTACGATGAGCAGTTCTTC. The chain carries TRBV4-3 and TRBJ2-1; no clear D. V gave up 0 bases and J gave up 8 bases, with 20 bases separating them. In germline, CDR1 is LGHNA, CDR2 YSLEER. The CDR3 has 17 residues.